Below, 15 T cell receptor beta chains from the same sample are listed, as sequenced in a study of graft-versus-host responses after intestinal transplantation. The assay was immunoSEQ multiplex PCR, and TCRdb's table has in-frame clones only and misses some. This sample yields around 84,000 clones, of which over 80% are seen a single time; 15% to 20% belongs to the top ten. Their recognized antigens are unknown. This specimen consisted of unstimulated CD8+ T cells sorted from spleen or lymph node cells, obtained before intestinal transplant. The receptors come from a human donor who received an intestinal transplant.

V gene TRBV19 combines with J gene TRBJ1-4, with no clear D. CDR1 and CDR2 from the germline V gene are LNHDA and SQIVND (reference sequence). V lost 4 bases and J 0 bases, leaving 9 bases between the germline ends. The CDR3 consists of 15 residues. The CDR3 region is CASSTQAATNEKLFF. The CDR3 DNA sequence: TGTGCCAGTAGTACGCAGGCTGCAACTAATGAAAAACTGTTTTTT.

The genes are TRBV9 and TRBJ2-5; 9 bases are a match to TRBD2. The CDR3 consists of 16 residues. The V and J ends lost 0 bases and 2 bases, in that order; junction bases with no gene match: 5. CDR1 is SGDLS and CDR2 is YYNGEE in the germline V gene. The CDR3 DNA reads TGTGCCAGCAGCGTAGGGAGTAGCGGGGGTCAAGAGACCCAGTACTTC. This encodes CASSVGSSGGQETQYF.

The CDR3 region is CASSFATSGNTIYF. DNA of the CDR3: TGTGCCAGCAGTTTCGCTACCTCTGGAAACACCATATATTTT. V is TRBV28 and J is TRBJ1-3; D gene unclear. This CDR3 region has 14 residues. Germline loops: CDR1 MDHEN, CDR2 SYDVKM. V lost 3 bases to trimming and J lost 0 bases, with 6 bases between them.

This clone was observed a few times. This sequence joins TRBV6-1 and TRBJ1-4, with TRBD1 as a possible D gene (5 bases). V dropped 2 bases and J dropped 4 bases, with 11 bases sitting between them. Germline CDR1 MNHNS, CDR2 SASEGT. The CDR3 is made up of 15 amino acids. Written as DNA, the CDR3 is TGTGCCAGCAGTGAAAACCCGCAGGGTAATGAAAAACTGTTTTTT. Encoded protein: CASSENPQGNEKLFF.

V usage is TRBV7-3 and J usage is TRBJ2-2; maybe TRBD1 (5 bases). Germline CDR1 and CDR2: SGHTA and FQGTGA. The V and J ends lost 5 bases and 1 base respectively, with 8 bases between them. This CDR3 region has 14 residues. In DNA form, the CDR3 reads TGTGCCAGCAGCCCGCAGGGGAACACCGGGGAGCTGTTTTTT. Translated: CASSPQGNTGELFF.

The chain joins TRBV4-1 to TRBJ1-5; 10 bases agree with TRBD1. The CDR3 is 17 amino acids. Trimming cost V 0 bases and J 3 bases; bases outside gene matches: 5. The germline gives CDR1 MGHRA, CDR2 YSYEKL. CDR3 nucleotides: TGCGCCAGCAGCCAAGATGGGACAGGGGTGATCAATCAGCCCCAGCATTTT. It is translated as CASSQDGTGVINQPQHF.

The J gene is TRBJ1-2, the V gene TRBV19, with 10 bases identical to TRBD1. V lost 5 bases and J lost 3; bases outside the gene matches: 3. CDR1 and CDR2 (germline): LNHDA, SQIVND (reference sequence). CDR3 length: 14 residues. CDR3 residues: CASSPGTGDYGYTF. CDR3 bases: TGTGCCAGTAGTCCCGGGACAGGGGACTATGGCTACACCTTC. Together with reference TRBV19 and TRBJ1-2, the CDR3 gives the full variable domain: DGGITQSPKYLFRKEGQNVTLSCEQNLNHDAMYWYRQDPGQGLRLIYYSQIVNDFQKGDIAEGYSVSREKKESFPLTVTSAQKNPTAFYLCASSPGTGDYGYTFGSGTRLTVV.

The gene calls are TRBV28 and TRBJ2-3; 8 bases map to TRBD1. CDR1 MDHEN and CDR2 SYDVKM come from the germline V gene. The J segment lost 1 base and the V segment lost 2 bases, leaving 2 bases of the junction unmatched. This CDR3 spans 15 amino acids. The CDR3 bases are TGTGCCAGCAGTTTAAGGACAGGGCGCACAGATACGCAGTATTTT. Translation gives CASSLRTGRTDTQYF.

Notes on this clone: Other DNA sequences in the same sample also yield this CDR3. The V and J genes are TRBV11-2 and TRBJ2-2, with 10 bases that match TRBD2. V lost 4 bases, J lost 4 bases, and 6 bases stayed unmatched. This CDR3 is 16 amino acids long. Germline V gene lookup returns CDR1 SGHAT and CDR2 FQNNGV. CDR3 protein: CASSSLAGGGTGELFF. The CDR3 nucleotides are TGTGCCAGCAGCTCATTAGCGGGAGGCGGCACCGGGGAGCTGTTTTTT. The variable domain in full, with the rest retrieved from reference TRBV11-2 and TRBJ2-2, is EAGVAQSPRYKIIEKRQSVAFWCNPISGHATLYWYQQILGQGPKLLIQFQNNGVVDDSQLPKDRFSAERLKGVDSTLKIQPAKLEDSAVYLCASSSLAGGGTGELFFGEGSRLTVL.

The genes are TRBV29-1 and TRBJ2-5, with 12 bases lining up with TRBD2. The germline V gene encodes CDR1 SQVTM and CDR2 ANQGSEA. V dropped 0 bases and J dropped 4; count of bases not matched to a gene: 12. The CDR3 has 18 amino acids. In DNA, the CDR3 is TGCAGCGTTGAAGATATTCGGGGTTGGGGACTAGCGGGAGAGACCCAGTACTTC. Translated, it gives CSVEDIRGWGLAGETQYF.

The CDR3 sequence: CASSDPGQVHNEQFF. In nucleotides, the CDR3 is TGCGCCAGCAGTGACCCGGGACAGGTTCACAATGAGCAGTTCTTC. The chain joins TRBV10-2 to TRBJ2-1; TRBD1 agrees at 8 bases. CDR1 and CDR2 from the germline V gene are WSHSY and SAAADI. V shed 3 bases and J 5 bases; nucleotides not matched to a gene: 6. This CDR3 contains 15 residues.

The V call is TRBV6-5, the J call TRBJ1-4; D unresolved. CDR1 MNHEY and CDR2 SVGAGI come from the germline V gene. The CDR3 is made up of 14 amino acids. V gave up 2 bases and J gave up 4 bases, with 8 bases separating them. The chain's CDR3 is CASSYVSYNEKLFF. The DNA for the CDR3 is TGTGCCAGCAGTTACGTCTCTTATAATGAAAAACTGTTTTTT.

This chain's CDR3 is CASSYPGTSSYNEQFF. The CDR3 region has the DNA TGCGCCAGCAGCTACCCCGGGACTAGCTCCTACAATGAGCAGTTCTTC. The chain links TRBV5-1 to TRBJ2-1, with 8 nucleotides matching TRBD2. The CDR3 length is 16 residues. Germline V lookup: CDR1 SGHRS, CDR2 YFSETQ. The J segment lost 0 bases and the V segment lost 3 bases, leaving 5 bases of the junction unmatched.

V and J are TRBV6-6 and TRBJ2-7; D may correspond to TRBD1 or TRBD2 (5 bases each). CDR3 length: 13 amino acids. The V gene's germline CDR1 is MNHNY and CDR2 SVGAGI (reference sequence). The ends were cut back, 10 bases at V and 0 bases at J, with 13 bases in the middle. The CDR3 bases are TGTGCCACCATGGGGGTGGACTCCTACGAGCAGTACTTC. Its protein is CATMGVDSYEQYF.

The gene calls are TRBV6-6 and TRBJ2-3, with 7 bases identical to TRBD1. CDR3 length: 13 residues. J lost 0 bases, V lost 10 bases, and 4 bases had no gene match. Per germline, CDR1 MNHNY and CDR2 SVGAGI (reference sequence). The CDR3 nucleotides read TGTGCCATAGGGACAGCTAGCACAGATACGCAGTATTTT. Translating it yields CAIGTASTDTQYF.